The clone carrying this T cell receptor (beta chain) showed up just once. Its antigen is as yet unknown. TCR sequencing covered a few patients who responded to pembrolizumab. This sample was included in a study of PD-1 blockade in mismatch repair-deficient tumors. Across the whole study: Patients had 11 to 13 mismatch repair-deficient cancer types and were previously treated and progressing.

Sequenced by immunoSEQ multiplex PCR; TCRdb stores in-frame clones only, minus some. The table shows some 49,000 clones, with roughly 82% occurring only once. CDR1 is SEHNR and CDR2 is FQNEAQ in the germline V gene (reference sequence). V lost 3 bases to trimming and J lost 10 bases, with 16 bases between them. The CDR3 has 14 amino acids. Findings and caveats of the study: Rapid post-treatment expansion, then contraction, generally preceding radiologic response, marked tumor-resident clones.

The chain has TRBV7-9 and TRBJ2-4; possible D gene TRBD2, 6 bases. The origin of this receptor is an adult with mismatch repair-deficient cancer. Sample: PBMCs, taken before pembrolizumab treatment. The CDR3 coding sequence is TGTGCCAGCAGCTTGACTAGAGTGGGGACTATTCAGTACTTC. It is translated as CASSLTRVGTIQYF.